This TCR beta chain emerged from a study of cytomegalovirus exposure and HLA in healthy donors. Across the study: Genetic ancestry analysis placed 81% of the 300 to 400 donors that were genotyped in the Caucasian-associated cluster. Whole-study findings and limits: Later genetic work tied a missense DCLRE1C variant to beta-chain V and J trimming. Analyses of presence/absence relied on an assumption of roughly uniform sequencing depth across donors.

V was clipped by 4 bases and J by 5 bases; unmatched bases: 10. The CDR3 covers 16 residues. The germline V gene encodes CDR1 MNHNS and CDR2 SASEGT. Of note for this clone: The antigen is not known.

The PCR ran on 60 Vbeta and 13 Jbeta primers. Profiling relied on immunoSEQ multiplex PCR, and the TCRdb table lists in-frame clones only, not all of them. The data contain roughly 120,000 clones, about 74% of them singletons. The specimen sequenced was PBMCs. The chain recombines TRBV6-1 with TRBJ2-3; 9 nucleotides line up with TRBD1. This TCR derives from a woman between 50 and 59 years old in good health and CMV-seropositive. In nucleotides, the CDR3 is TGTGCCAGCAGTGGGATTACAGGGGGCGAGGGAGATACGCAGTATTTT. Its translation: CASSGITGGEGDTQYF.